Listed here are 6 T cell receptor beta chains from one sample, sequenced in a study of Graves' ophthalmopathy and Graves' hyperthyroidism. Transcripts of RNA were the source for amplifying TCR beta CDR3 regions. After a first-round RT-PCR with HTBI primers, a second-round multiplex PCR was run. TCRdb passed the multiplex PCR reads through MiXCR, listing each CDR3 protein once. The sample records over a million distinct CDR3 sequences, less than 45% being singletons. Sample: peripheral blood or thyroid tissue (not recorded which). Receptors were obtained from an adult man with Graves' hyperthyroidism.

This clonotype has ten or more counts. The chain recombines TRBV7-9 with TRBJ1-5; 7 bases agree with TRBD1. Germline CDR1 SEHNR, CDR2 FQNEAQ (reference sequence). V lost 4 bases, J lost 4 bases, and 7 bases stayed unmatched. This CDR3 contains 15 residues. CDR3 region: CASSSGGRWNQPQHF. The CDR3 bases are TGTGCCAGCAGCTCAGGGGGGAGGTGGAATCAGCCCCAGCATTTT.

The rearrangement links TRBV30 to TRBJ1-2; D is unresolved. CDR1 is GTSNPN and CDR2 is SVGIG in the germline V gene (reference sequence). This CDR3 contains 11 residues. Trimming left V 6 bases short and J 2 bases short, with 7 bases between. The chain's CDR3 is CACYNNYGYTF. Written as DNA, the CDR3 is TGTGCCTGCTACAACAACTATGGCTACACCTTC.

This clonotype was recorded many times. The chain recombines TRBV29-1 with TRBJ2-7; 9 positions match TRBD1. CDR1 is SQVTM and CDR2 is ANQGSEA in the germline V gene. This CDR3 spans 15 amino acids. The junction had 9 bases not matched to a gene; V was cut back by 4 bases and J by 2 bases. CDR3 bases: TGCAGCGTTGTCTCCGGGACAGGGAGGACCTACGAGCAGTACTTC. Translating gives CSVVSGTGRTYEQYF.

The J gene is TRBJ2-7, the V gene TRBV20-1; weak D call: TRBD2 (7 bases). The germline V gene has CDR1 DFQATT and CDR2 SNEGSKA (reference sequence). V dropped 6 bases and J dropped 2 bases, with 23 bases sitting between them. The CDR3 loop spans 16 amino acids. The chain's CDR3 is CSASSLDGGQTYEQYF. In DNA form, the CDR3 reads TGCAGTGCCAGCAGTTTGGACGGGGGGCAAACCTACGAGCAGTACTTC.

A note on this clonotype: The CDR3 does not end in the conserved phenylalanine or tryptophan, so this is likely a read error. The chain links TRBV25-1 to TRBJ1-2; D uncertain. The CDR3 consists of 14 residues. Germline assignment: CDR1 MGHDK and CDR2 SYGVNS. The ends were cut back, 2 bases at V and 4 bases at J, with 11 bases in the middle. CDR3 DNA: TGTGCCAGCAGTGAAGCGGTCAGCGGCTATGGCTACACCCTC. Translated: CASSEAVSGYGYTL.

Many counts were recorded for this clonotype. This CDR3 reads CSASGAGAYEQYF. DNA of the CDR3: TGCAGTGCTAGTGGCGCGGGGGCTTACGAGCAGTACTTC. The genes are TRBV20-1 and TRBJ2-7, with D tentatively TRBD2 (7 bases). This CDR3 is 13 amino acids long. Germline V lookup: CDR1 DFQATT, CDR2 SNEGSKA (reference sequence). V was clipped by 3 bases and J by 4 bases, with 13 bases between them.